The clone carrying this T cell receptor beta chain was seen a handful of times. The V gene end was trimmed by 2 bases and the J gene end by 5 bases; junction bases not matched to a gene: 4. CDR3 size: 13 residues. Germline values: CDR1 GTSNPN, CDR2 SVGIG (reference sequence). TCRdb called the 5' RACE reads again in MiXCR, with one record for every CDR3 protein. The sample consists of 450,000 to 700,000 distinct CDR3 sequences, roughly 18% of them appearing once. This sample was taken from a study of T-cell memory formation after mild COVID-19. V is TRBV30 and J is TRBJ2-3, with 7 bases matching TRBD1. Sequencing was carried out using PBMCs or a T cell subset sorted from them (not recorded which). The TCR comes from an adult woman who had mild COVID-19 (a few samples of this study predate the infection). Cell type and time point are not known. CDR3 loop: CAWSMTGIDTQYF. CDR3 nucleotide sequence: TGTGCCTGGAGTATGACAGGGATAGATACGCAGTATTTT.